This TCR beta chain was profiled in a study of blood T cell repertoires in COVID-19. Study information: Spain, Italy and the United States supplied samples that represented acute and convalescent COVID-19.

Germline CDR1 SGHVS, CDR2 FQNEAQ. V lost 1 base, J lost 13 bases, and 5 bases stayed unmatched. The CDR3 totals 15 residues. The repertoire was sequenced with immunoSEQ multiplex PCR; TCRdb's copy has only in-frame clones and lacks some. The table has about 160,000 clones, 65% to 90% seen once. Seattle's enrolled individuals joined amid active infection and were then monitored longitudinally. The chain uses TRBV7-8 and TRBJ1-6; 12 nucleotides align to TRBD1. The sequenced sample consisted of peripheral blood. This sequence was found in a woman aged 40 to 50 with COVID-19, enrolled during active disease. DNA for the CDR3: TGTGCCAGCAGCTTAGAGGGACAGGGGGCGTCCCCCCTCCACTTT. Its protein product is CASSLEGQGASPLHF. The full variable domain, in which reference TRBV7-8 and TRBJ1-6 provide the parts outside the CDR3, is GAGVSQSPRYKVAKRGQDVALRCDPISGHVSLFWYQQALGQGPEFLTYFQNEAQLDKSGLPSDRFFAERPEGSVSTLKIQRTQQEDSAVYLCASSLEGQGASPLHFGNGTRLTVT.